The clone carrying this T cell receptor (beta chain) was detected a few times. Its target is not known. One entry per CDR3 protein results from TCRdb running MiXCR on the reads. The sample has 350,000 to 400,000 distinct CDR3 sequences; around a third are singletons. The germline CDR1 and CDR2 sequences are DFQATT and SNEGSKA (reference sequence). The CDR3 is 15 residues long. V lost 6 bases, J lost 4 bases, and 20 bases lay in between. This record belongs to a study of T cell repertoires in cytomegalovirus infection. Study overall: Peptides in the study included HLA-C-restricted and HLA-B-restricted CMV epitopes. Shared public TCR beta signatures pointed to both CMV infection and a matching HLA type.

Overall study results and limits: Dominant in the ex vivo response were TCR beta clonotypes restricted by HLA-C and specific for CMV.

This receptor was taken from a human donor in good health (CMV status not recorded). Some clones in this sample may be carry-over from other donors' samples. This sequence joins TRBV20-1 and TRBJ2-3; tentative D call: TRBD2 (6 bases). The sample was cultured PBMCs, taken from culture after CMV antigen stimulation. The CDR3 loop reads CSAHLFKGGPDTQYF. CDR3 DNA sequence: TGCAGTGCCCACCTTTTCAAAGGAGGGCCAGATACGCAGTATTTT.